This T cell receptor beta chain is drawn from a study of T cell responses to AZD1222 COVID-19 vaccine. Notes on the study in general: Unmutated variant regions are reportedly targeted by nearly half of spike-specific TCRs.

Of note for this clone: The target antigen is unknown.

Analyses pooled second doses at about 4 or about 12 weeks. Trimming took off 4 bases at V and 6 bases at J, with 18 bases between the two ends. This CDR3 has 15 amino acids. Germline V lookup: CDR1 SGHTA, CDR2 FQGNSA. Profiled with immunoSEQ multiplex PCR; TCRdb holds only in-frame clones, not every one. The profile covers more than 80,000 clones, with roughly 87% appearing a single time and around 7.6% taken by the ten largest. The chain uses TRBV7-2 and TRBJ1-2, with TRBD1 as a possible D gene (6 bases). The sample here was peripheral blood, taken 28 days after the second AZD1222 dose. The sequence was collected from an adult who received the AZD1222 COVID-19 vaccine. The CDR3 DNA is TGTGCCAGCAGCTCACCAACAGGGCTTGGAAATGGCTACACCTTC. Its protein is CASSSPTGLGNGYTF.